This TCR beta chain was documented in a study of T cells in Graves' hyperthyroidism and ophthalmopathy (dated by TCRdb to about 2019). For the wider study: Peripheral blood samples were taken at initial diagnosis, before any treatment was given. To identify TCR V-J signatures that set the groups apart, the researchers used a discovery cohort of more than 95 patients, made up of some 41 with Graves' ophthalmopathy and 57 with stable Graves' hyperthyroidism. Whether ophthalmopathy could be predicted prospectively was tested in an independent validation cohort made up of 18 to 20 hyperthyroidism patients plus 17 patients who later progressed to ophthalmopathy. The 75 to 100 discovery patients were randomly divided into training and test sets at a 7:3 ratio. The study also compared thyroid tissue and blood T-cell repertoires from about six Graves' hyperthyroidism patients. After sampling, hyperthyroidism patients received methimazole starting at 30 mg daily, and ophthalmopathy patients received high-dose intravenous methylprednisolone. The paper reports TCR Vbeta CDR3 sequencing of approximately 130 peripheral blood samples: approximately 41 ophthalmopathy, about 75 hyperthyroidism and approximately 17 progressor patients. The research as a whole found: In cross-validation, a model built on a 13 V-J signature told ophthalmopathy apart from stable hyperthyroidism with under 90% sensitivity and about 81% specificity, and in testing the same model reached 80%/75%. Most expanded thyroid clonotypes (frequency above 0.001) were also found in blood, which suggests that blood repertoires may mirror thyroid immune responses. In validation, the model predicted progression to ophthalmopathy with roughly 66% sensitivity and less than 80% specificity, a median of 6.5 months before onset. No statistical method was used to set the sample size in advance, and investigators knew the group allocation.

Amplification of TCR beta CDR3 regions was carried out from RNA transcripts. The first round of RT-PCR for the TCR CDR3 was performed with the HTBI primer set and the Qiagen OneStep RT-PCR kit. The libraries were constructed in a second round of multiplex PCR and then size-selected and purified. Paired-end sequencing of the libraries was performed with 100 bp reads on an Illumina HiSeq2000. The paper's processing steps were these. Raw data were processed with SOAPnuke, discarding reads with adapters, uncalled bases, mean Phred below 15, or no exact constant-primer or identifier match. COPE v1.2.5 was used to merge the high-quality paired reads, and each unique nucleotide sequence was defined as a clonotype. MiTCR v1.1 was used to align the clonotypes against IMGT TRBV, TRBD and TRBJ reference segments. Only V-J combinations with frequency above 0.0001, covering about 99% of repertoires, were analysed. A TCS score was defined as the ratio between F50 (clonal expansion) and ExV (chaos), using BLOSUM62-based TCRdist between CDR3 peptides within each V-J. Welch's t-statistics and random forest reduced around 510 V-J features to 10 to 15, which were used in a naive Bayes classifier (R e1071). TCRdb handled the public reads itself, with Q25 trimming in fastp and clone calling in MiXCR, and kept productive beta chains. CDR3 protein sequences are deduplicated, and each keeps its most common genes and DNA. Clone size and V and J calls follow TCRdb, not the original study. A total of roughly 550,000 distinct CDR3 sequences appear in this sample, approximately 16% of them only once. About 31% of the sample is held by the ten biggest clonotypes.

Inclusive of the bounding cysteine and phenylalanine, the CDR3 is 16 residues long. The CDR3 DNA has 48 bases and is translated from base 1. Ophthalmopathy patients had moderately to severely active disease, with a Clinical Activity Score of 3 or more, a NOSPECS grade of 4 or more, and a disease duration of less than 3 months. The study excluded patients with uncontrolled infections, other autoimmune diseases, pregnancy or lactation. Diagnoses were established on the basis of clinical symptoms, serum thyroxine and TRAb, thyroid ultrasound, and orbital computed tomography. PBMCs were isolated from approximately 10 ml of fresh peripheral blood by Ficoll-Paque density gradient centrifugation. Total RNA was extracted with Trizol reagent, and quality was checked on an Agilent 2100 Bioanalyzer. Notes on this clonotype: This clone's antigen is unknown. A much larger clone is a single base away; this may be a read error.

The V and J genes are TRBV5-7 and TRBJ2-1; 9 nucleotides in the junction match TRBD1. The J call may be faulty, since TRBJ2-7 better matches the DNA end. TRBV5-7 is recorded as an ORF, its role being uncertain. Input material: blood. The receptor's source is a woman aged 25 to 39 with Graves' ophthalmopathy. The nucleotide sequence reads as follows: TGTGCCAGCAGACCCTTTCCGGGACAGGGCTACAATGAGCAGTACTTC. This is translated as CASRPFPGQGYNEQYF.